The rows below give T cell receptor beta chains drawn from one sample of a study of blood T cell repertoires in COVID-19. Sequencing was performed with immunoSEQ multiplex PCR; in TCRdb, only in-frame clones are kept and a portion is missing. The repertoire has some 260,000 clones, around 84% of them found once; the top ten carry over 1.5%. Sequences were obtained from PBMCs or T cells enriched from blood (not recorded which). The receptors here all came from a man aged 40-49 years who had recovered from COVID-19. CDR3s include the opening cysteine and the closing phenylalanine or tryptophan. Fields, in order: J gene, V gene, clone size, D gene, CDR3 length, CDR3 DNA, CDR3 protein. A D gene is named only where the DNA matches it firmly. The size field is filled for only some rows; it gives once, few, many or a size class.

TRBJ2-6 | TRBV7-6 | NA | NA | 16 | TGTGCCAGCAGCTTAGCGGCCGGGGTCGGGGCCAACGTCCTGACTTTC | CASSLAAGVGANVLTF
TRBJ2-2 | TRBV7-2 | NA | NA | 13 | TGTGCCAGCAGCTCGACAGATACCGGGGAGCTGTTTTTT | CASSSTDTGELFF
TRBJ2-7 | TRBV10-3 | NA | NA | 13 | TGTGCCATCAGGAGGACAGATTCCTACGAGCAGTACTTC | CAIRRTDSYEQYF
TRBJ1-1 | TRBV6-2/TRBV6-3 | NA | TRBD1 | 16 | TGTGCCAGCAGTTACCCCAGGGGGCGCAGGGACACTGAAGCTTTCTTT | CASSYPRGRRDTEAFF
TRBJ2-7 | TRBV7-3 | NA | TRBD2 | 15 | TGTGCCAGCAGCCTGGGGGGGGACTCCTCCTACGAGCAGTACTTC | CASSLGGDSSYEQYF
TRBJ1-6 | TRBV19 | NA | TRBD1 | 14 | TGTGCCAGTAGCGGACAGGGGGGAGTTTCACCCCTCCACTTT | CASSGQGGVSPLHF
TRBJ2-7 | TRBV5-1 | NA | TRBD1 | 14 | TGCGCCAGCAGCCGAGGGACAGGGGCCTACGAGCAGTACTTC | CASSRGTGAYEQYF
TRBJ1-2 | TRBV18 | NA | NA | 15 | TGTGCCAGCTCACCATCGGTATCCGGGGGCTATGGCTACACCTTC | CASSPSVSGGYGYTF
TRBJ2-5 | TRBV27 | NA | TRBD1 | 16 | TGTGCCAGCAGTAGTTTCCCCCCCGGACAGGGCCAGACCCAGTACTTC | CASSSFPPGQGQTQYF
TRBJ2-3 | TRBV5-3 | NA | NA | 16 | TGTGCCAGAAGCTCACCGGACTACTCGGTGGCAGATACGCAGTATTTT | CARSSPDYSVADTQYF
TRBJ1-1 | TRBV18 | NA | TRBD1 | 15 | TGTGCCAGCTCATTCGACAGGGTTAAGAACACTGAAGCTTTCTTT | CASSFDRVKNTEAFF
TRBJ1-4 | TRBV3-1/TRBV3-2 | once | TRBD1 | 16 | TGTGCCAGCAGCCCAACAGGGGGTGCGGCTAATGAAAAACTGTTTTTT | CASSPTGGAANEKLFF
TRBJ1-2 | TRBV18 | few | TRBD1 | 14 | TGTGCCAGCTCATCTGCCGACAGGGCGGGTGGCTACACCTTC | CASSSADRAGGYTF
TRBJ2-3 | TRBV7-7 | NA | TRBD1 | 17 | TGTGCTAGCAGCTTATCCCCGGCAGGGGGCTCGGGGGATACGCAGTATTTT | CASSLSPAGGSGDTQYF
TRBJ2-3 | TRBV6-4 | NA | TRBD2 | 16 | TGTGCCAGCAAGCCAGCTAGCGGGGGGGCTCCCGATACGCAGTATTTT | CASKPASGGAPDTQYF
TRBJ2-3 | TRBV6-5 | NA | TRBD2 | 14 | TGTGCCAGCAGGACTAGCGGGGTTGGAGATACGCAGTATTTT | CASRTSGVGDTQYF
TRBJ2-1 | TRBV14 | NA | TRBD2 | 15 | TGTGCCAGCAGCCGCGCACGGGGGAGACTAGCGGAGCAGTTCTTC | CASSRARGRLAEQFF
TRBJ1-2 | TRBV4-1 | NA | NA | 15 | TGCGCCAGCAGCCAAGGCCCGCGGACAGACTATGGCTACACCTTC | CASSQGPRTDYGYTF
TRBJ1-1 | TRBV6-5 | NA | NA | 13 | TGTGCCAGTTTAACACAGGGAACGTCCGAAGCTTTCTTT | CASLTQGTSEAFF
TRBJ2-3 | TRBV11-3 | once | NA | 13 | TGTGCCAGCAGCTTGGGGAGAGCGGGTACGCAGTATTTT | CASSLGRAGTQYF
TRBJ2-5 | TRBV5-4 | NA | TRBD2 | 14 | TGTGCCAGCAGCTTGGTAGCGGGGGAAGAGACCCAGTACTTC | CASSLVAGEETQYF
TRBJ2-6 | TRBV28 | NA | NA | 15 | TGTGCCAGCAGTTTATTGGAGGGGGCAGGAGGCGTCCTGACTTTC | CASSLLEGAGGVLTF
TRBJ2-7 | TRBV28 | NA | NA | 15 | TGTGCCAGCAGTTTGGCGGGGGCCGGGCCTATCGAGCAGTACTTC | CASSLAGAGPIEQYF
TRBJ2-7 | TRBV30 | NA | TRBD1 | 14 | TGTGCCTGGAGTGTTTGGACAGGGTCCTACGAGCAGTACTTC | CAWSVWTGSYEQYF
TRBJ1-4 | TRBV3-1/TRBV3-2 | NA | TRBD1 | 17 | TGTGCCAGCAGCCATCTCGGACAGGGCGGCACTAATGAAAAACTGTTTTTT | CASSHLGQGGTNEKLFF
TRBJ1-2 | TRBV10-3 | NA | TRBD1 | 15 | TGTGCCATCAGACAGCCAGGGGGTTCGGGGTATGGCTACACCTTC | CAIRQPGGSGYGYTF
TRBJ2-7 | TRBV5-1 | NA | TRBD1 | 14 | TGCGCCAGCAGCTTCCGGGACAGGGAGGGCGAGCAGTACTTC | CASSFRDREGEQYF
TRBJ2-1 | TRBV7-2 | NA | NA | 14 | TGTGCCAGCACCACCGGGTACCCCTACAATGAGCAGTTCTTC | CASTTGYPYNEQFF